One and the same sample provided the 17 T cell receptor beta chains below, sequenced in a study of blood T cell repertoires in COVID-19. Only in-frame clones appear in the TCRdb table, and some are missing; sequencing was by immunoSEQ multiplex PCR. In the table there are 350,000 or so clones, around 90% of which are singletons. Sequences were obtained from PBMCs or T cells enriched from blood (not recorded which). The receptor set was obtained from a woman aged 25 to 45 who had recovered from COVID-19.

The chain employs TRBV19 and TRBJ1-1; 10 nucleotides align to TRBD1. The junction had 4 bases not matched to a gene; V was cut back by 3 bases and J by 6 bases. CDR1 LNHDA and CDR2 SQIVND come from the germline V gene (reference sequence). The CDR3 sequence is 14 residues long. CDR3 bases: TGTGCCAGTAGTATGACAGGGGGCAGCGCTGAAGCTTTCTTT. The encoded protein is CASSMTGGSAEAFF.

V usage is TRBV5-1 and J usage is TRBJ1-6, with TRBD1 matching over 7 bases. Germline CDR1 and CDR2: SGHRS and YFSETQ. The CDR3 loop spans 16 amino acids. V trimming: 4 bases; J trimming: 9 bases; junction bases outside the gene matches: 13. The CDR3 sequence: CASSSQTGLLTSPLHF. In DNA form, the CDR3 reads TGCGCCAGCAGCAGTCAGACAGGGTTGTTGACTTCACCCCTCCACTTT. The whole variable domain, remainder taken from reference TRBV5-1 and TRBJ1-6, is KAGVTQTPRYLIKTRGQQVTLSCSPISGHRSVSWYQQTPGQGLQFLFEYFSETQRNKGNFPGRFSGRQFSNSRSEMNVSTLELGDSALYLCASSSQTGLLTSPLHFGNGTRLTVT.

This clone was detected only once. The CDR3 spells CASSIGPGTENTEAFF. The CDR3 region has the DNA TGTGCCAGTAGTATCGGCCCCGGTACAGAGAACACTGAAGCTTTCTTT. This chain links TRBV19 with TRBJ1-1; D is uncertain. The germline CDR1 and CDR2 sequences are LNHDA and SQIVND (reference sequence). With 3 bases removed from V and 1 base from J, the gap between germline ends came to 15 bases. CDR3 length equals 16 residues.

This clone was observed once. V is TRBV15 and J is TRBJ1-2, with D hard to call. Deletions cut 2 bases from V and 10 bases from J, with 14 bases between. CDR1 is LNHNV and CDR2 is YYDKDF in the germline V gene (reference sequence). This CDR3 spans 13 amino acids. CDR3 nucleotides: TGTGCCACCAGCAGACCCTCCGGTACAGCCTACACCTTC. This translates into CATSRPSGTAYTF.

The rearrangement uses TRBV20-1 and TRBJ1-6, with D hard to call. Germline-derived CDR1 and CDR2 are DFQATT and SNEGSKA (reference sequence). CDR3 length: 11 amino acids. V was cut by 4 bases and J by 8 bases, with 6 bases left in between. CDR3 in amino acids: CSANADSPLHF. The CDR3 DNA follows: TGCAGTGCTAATGCGGATTCACCCCTCCACTTT.

This sequence joins TRBV29-1 and TRBJ1-1; a possible D gene is TRBD1 (5 bases). Trimming stripped 2 bases from V and 4 bases from J, with 11 bases between. Germline lookup yields CDR1 SQVTM and CDR2 ANQGSEA. There are 13 residues in the CDR3. CDR3 amino acids: CSVETPGPTEAFF. Written as DNA, the CDR3 is TGCAGCGTTGAAACCCCAGGGCCCACTGAAGCTTTCTTT.

In this sample, this clone turned up once. V gene TRBV11-3 combines with J gene TRBJ1-6; D gene uncertain. The germline V and J ends were trimmed by 0 bases and 7 bases, with 10 bases remaining between them. The CDR3 contains 15 residues. The germline gives CDR1 SGHNT, CDR2 YENEEA. The CDR3, as DNA: TGTGCCAGCAGCTTAGATGCGAGACACAATTCACCCCTCCACTTT. It translates to CASSLDARHNSPLHF.

The V call is TRBV7-9, the J call TRBJ1-1; D is perhaps TRBD1 (6 bases). Germline loops: CDR1 SEHNR, CDR2 FQNEAQ (reference sequence). Trimming shortened V by 3 bases and J by 0 bases, and 11 bases separated the two germline ends. This CDR3 comprises 15 residues. The CDR3 region is CASSFAGAMNTEAFF. CDR3 sequence (DNA): TGTGCCAGCAGCTTCGCAGGGGCCATGAACACTGAAGCTTTCTTT.

This chain joins TRBV5-1 and TRBJ2-1; 7 nucleotides line up with TRBD1. J lost 3 bases, V lost 0 bases, and 3 bases had no gene match. The CDR3 sequence is 15 residues long. Germline V gene data show CDR1 as SGHRS and CDR2 as YFSETQ. CDR3 nucleotides: TGCGCCAGCAGCTTGGAGACAGGGTTCTACAATGAGCAGTTCTTC. As protein: CASSLETGFYNEQFF.

J is TRBJ2-7 and V is TRBV18, with D possibly TRBD2 on 6 matching bases. CDR3 size: 15 residues. With 3 bases removed from V and 0 bases from J, the gap between germline ends came to 12 bases. From germline, CDR1 is KGHSH and CDR2 LQKENI. The CDR3 nucleotides read TGTGCCAGCTCACCGGGCGGGACCCTCTCCTACGAGCAGTACTTC. Residues: CASSPGGTLSYEQYF. Full variable domain (missing parts from reference TRBV18 and TRBJ2-7): NAGVMQNPRHLVRRRGQEARLRCSPMKGHSHVYWYRQLPEEGLKFMVYLQKENIIDESGMPKERFSAEFPKEGPSILRIQQVVRGDSAAYFCASSPGGTLSYEQYFGPGTRLTVT.

The chain employs TRBV3-1 (or the pseudogene TRBV3-2) and TRBJ1-4; 9 bases agree with TRBD1. The CDR3 sequence is 16 residues long. With 0 bases clipped from V and 8 bases from J, the junction kept 7 bases outside the gene matches. The germline gives CDR1 LGHDT, CDR2 YNNKEL (reference sequence). The DNA for the CDR3 is TGTGCCAGCAGCCAAGATTGGACAGGGGTAGGGGAAAAACTGTTTTTT. Its protein product is CASSQDWTGVGEKLFF.

The gene calls are TRBV19 and TRBJ2-2; TRBD1 matches at 11 bases. The V gene end was trimmed by 6 bases and the J gene end by 3 bases; junction bases not matched to a gene: 3. CDR1 is LNHDA, CDR2 SQIVND, per germline (reference sequence). The CDR3 sequence is 15 residues long. The CDR3, as DNA: TGTGCCAGTAGGGGACAGGGGGGCTACACCGGGGAGCTGTTTTTT. This encodes CASRGQGGYTGELFF.

The CDR3, as DNA: TGTGCCAGCAGCCCGGGGACAGGCCCTTTGCGGGGCTACACCTTC. It is translated as CASSPGTGPLRGYTF. V is TRBV7-3 and J is TRBJ1-2, with 8 bases matching TRBD1. The CDR3 totals 15 residues. Germline V gene lookup returns CDR1 SGHTA and CDR2 FQGTGA. The trim removed 5 bases at V and 8 bases at J, leaving 13 bases unmatched.

Comment on this clone: Within the sample, other DNA sequences also encode this same CDR3. The V and J genes are TRBV6-5 and TRBJ2-7, with TRBD2 matching 9 bases. The length of the CDR3 is 14 residues. Trimming removed 2 bases from V and 4 bases from J; junction bases left unmatched: 3. CDR1 and CDR2 (germline): MNHEY, SVGAGI. The CDR3 is CASSYSGGIYEQYF. Written as DNA, the CDR3 is TGTGCCAGCAGTTACAGCGGGGGGATTTACGAGCAGTACTTC.

A note on this clone: This same CDR3 is encoded by further DNA sequences in the sample. The gene calls are TRBV11-3 and TRBJ2-3; 9 nucleotides match TRBD2. V lost 2 bases to trimming and J lost 0 bases; unmatched junction nucleotides: 0. CDR1 and CDR2 (germline): SGHNT, YENEEA. CDR3 length: 15 amino acids. The CDR3 reads CASSLTSGSTDTQYF. The CDR3 region has the DNA TGTGCCAGCAGCTTAACTAGCGGGAGCACAGATACGCAGTATTTT. The entire variable domain, with the rest obtained from reference TRBV11-3 and TRBJ2-3, is as follows: EAGVVQSPRYKIIEKKQPVAFWCNPISGHNTLYWYLQNLGQGPELLIRYENEEAVDDSQLPKDRFSAERLKGVDSTLKIQPAELGDSAVYLCASSLTSGSTDTQYFGPGTRLTVL.

V usage is TRBV7-9 and J usage is TRBJ2-3; TRBD1 matches 11 bases. Unmatched junction bases numbered 4, after V lost 5 bases and J lost 3 bases. Germline V lookup: CDR1 SEHNR, CDR2 FQNEAQ (reference sequence). The CDR3 is made up of 15 amino acids. In DNA, the CDR3 is TGTGCCAGCAGCCGAGGGACAGGGGGAACAGATACGCAGTATTTT. Its translation is CASSRGTGGTDTQYF.

Concerning this clone itself: This may arise from a read error, as a much more abundant clone is one base away. The chain joins TRBV2 to TRBJ1-5, with 7 positions matching TRBD1. The CDR3 sequence is 14 residues long. Per the germline V gene, CDR1 is SNHLY and CDR2 is FYNNEI. V shed 3 bases and J 2 bases; nucleotides not matched to a gene: 1. CDR3 bases: TGTGCCAGCAGTGATGGACAGGGCAATCAGCCCCAGCATTTT. Residues: CASSDGQGNQPQHF.